These 8 T cell receptor beta chains originate from one sample sequenced in a study of regulatory T cells in long-lasting Graves disease. Time point indicated: newly diagnosed GD, antithyroid drugs for less than 3 months. The TCR library was made from RNA extracted from PBMCs. Arm-PCR of CDR3 regions and iRepertoire HTBI primers were the basis on which TCR beta libraries were built. Each CDR3 protein is one row after TCRdb ran MiXCR on the multiplex PCR reads. The table includes around 480,000 distinct CDR3 sequences, 16% detected once. In addition, the sample was reused for a study of T cells in Graves' hyperthyroidism and ophthalmopathy.

Sample: peripheral blood mononuclear cells (PBMCs), taken at new diagnosis, from a patient treated with antithyroid drugs. The receptors shown here come from a man in his forties with Graves disease.

The V gene is TRBV18, the J gene TRBJ2-1; D might be TRBD1 (5 bases). CDR3 size: 15 residues. Trimming stripped 1 base from V and 4 bases from J, with 11 bases between. Germline-derived CDR1 and CDR2 are KGHSH and LQKENI. The CDR3 loop is CASSPLETEYNEQFF. The CDR3 nucleotides read TGTGCCAGCTCACCACTCGAGACAGAGTACAATGAGCAGTTCTTC. Looking up the rest from reference TRBV18 and TRBJ2-1 gives the full variable domain: NAGVMQNPRHLVRRRGQEARLRCSPMKGHSHVYWYRQLPEEGLKFMVYLQKENIIDESGMPKERFSAEFPKEGPSILRIQQVVRGDSAAYFCASSPLETEYNEQFFGPGTRLTVL.

As concerns this clonotype: A read error may be the cause here, since a much bigger clone is one base away. This rearrangement joins TRBV2 to TRBJ2-1; unclear D gene. Germline V gene sequence: CDR1 SNHLY, CDR2 FYNNEI. V lost 5 bases and J 6 bases, leaving 20 bases between the germline ends. The CDR3 length is 16 residues. The CDR3 DNA sequence: TGTGCCAGCAGTTACTCTGCCGCCCGGGCCGCCAATGAGCAGTTCTTC. This gives the protein CASSYSAARAANEQFF.

This clonotype was seen a handful of times. This may be a read error, as it is one base from a much larger clone. J is TRBJ2-7 and V is TRBV30; the D is unclear. CDR1 GTSNPN and CDR2 SVGIG come from the germline V gene (reference sequence). The CDR3 loop spans 12 amino acids. The DNA for the CDR3 is TGTGCCTGGAGTGGACTCTCCTACGGGCAGTACTTC. It specifies CAWSGLSYGQYF.

This clonotype was seen a few times. Just one base apart from a much larger clone, this may be a read error. The chain joins TRBV28 to TRBJ2-6, with D unresolved. The CDR3 consists of 15 residues. The germline CDR1 and CDR2 sequences are MDHEN and SYDVKM. The CDR3 DNA sequence: TGTGCCGGCAGTTTAGGGATCTCCGGGGCCAACGTCCTGACTTTC. This codes for CAGSLGISGANVLTF.

The chain joins TRBV29-1 to TRBJ2-5, with 15 bases identical to TRBD2. The CDR3 is 17 residues long. V shed 4 bases and J 1 base; nucleotides not matched to a gene: 7. The germline gives CDR1 SQVTM, CDR2 ANQGSEA. The CDR3 spells CSVGRTSGRAVQETQYF. In DNA form, the CDR3 reads TGCAGCGTTGGACGGACTAGCGGGAGGGCCGTCCAAGAGACCCAGTACTTC.

This chain connects TRBV11-2 to TRBJ2-1; 9 bases agree with TRBD2. Per germline, CDR1 SGHAT and CDR2 FQNNGV. This CDR3 is built from 16 residues. J was trimmed by 0 bases and V by 4 bases; bases with no gene match: 4. CDR3 residues: CASSSAGGRSYNEQFF. For the CDR3, the DNA is TGTGCCAGCAGCTCGGCGGGAGGGCGCTCCTACAATGAGCAGTTCTTC.

This clonotype was detected many times. This chain connects TRBV20-1 to TRBJ2-3; D is perhaps TRBD2 (6 bases). Trimming pared 3 bases from V and 2 bases from J, leaving 9 bases between. The CDR3 is made up of 13 amino acids. Germline V CDR1 and CDR2: DFQATT, SNEGSKA (reference sequence). This CDR3 reads CSASGSNTDTQYF. The CDR3 DNA follows: TGCAGTGCTAGCGGGAGTAACACAGATACGCAGTATTTT.

The chain joins TRBV20-1 to TRBJ2-7, with D possibly TRBD2 on 5 matching bases. This CDR3 has 14 residues. V lost 5 bases to trimming and J lost 7 bases, with 21 bases between them. Germline V gene sequence: CDR1 DFQATT, CDR2 SNEGSKA (reference sequence). The CDR3 protein is CSAAPGSSALEQYF. The DNA for the CDR3 is TGCAGTGCTGCTCCGGGGAGTTCCGCTTTAGAGCAGTACTTC.